Described below is a single TCR beta chain sequence and its context. Its antigen is currently unknown. The germline CDR1 and CDR2 sequences are SQVTM and ANQGSEA. V shed 4 bases, J shed 2 bases, and the junction held 5 bases outside the gene matches. The CDR3 is 13 amino acids. Data came from immunoSEQ multiplex PCR; TCRdb stores just in-frame clones and leaves some out. The table shows some 26,000 clones, with 81% occurring only once. As for time point: blood 2 weeks post-SBRT. As to treatment: 15 Gy SBRT to primary tumor, nephrectomy 4 weeks later. The sample comes from a study of radiation and T cells in renal cell carcinoma. Study findings and constraints: No pretreatment tumor biopsies were available for baseline clonotypes.

The receptor's source is a man aged 55-75 years with renal cell carcinoma. The chain is built from TRBV29-1 and TRBJ2-7; 7 bases fit TRBD2. The sample in question was blood, obtained from a patient whose treatment included radiotherapy and nephrectomy. CDR3 region: CSVVTSVTYEQYF. CDR3 coding DNA: TGCAGCGTTGTTACTAGCGTAACCTACGAGCAGTACTTC.